What follows are 24 T cell receptor beta chains derived from one specimen sequenced in a study of post-analysis software for immune sequencing data. Study outcomes and limitations: Higher frequency in patients than in controls was seen for several TRBV segments, with TRBV5-6, TRBV5-1 and TRBV20-1 among them.

Included in the TCR beta cDNA libraries were unique molecular identifiers. TCRdb independently ran MiXCR on the PCR reads; one entry per CDR3 protein. The data show fewer than 850,000 distinct CDR3 sequences, just over 45% seen once. Their target antigens are unknown. Sequencing used blood. Receptors originate from a girl aged 10-17 years with multiple sclerosis.

This clonotype has just a few counts. The rearrangement joins TRBV29-1 to TRBJ1-2; D call uncertain. CDR1 and CDR2 from the germline V gene are SQVTM and ANQGSEA. The CDR3 totals 10 residues. Trimming took off 8 bases at V and 7 bases at J, with 11 bases between the two ends. The chain's CDR3 is CSSDSGGYTF. The DNA for the CDR3 is TGCAGCTCCGATAGCGGTGGCTACACCTTC.

The rearrangement links TRBV14 to TRBJ1-2; D is uncertain. Trimming cost V 3 bases and J 7 bases, with 9 bases left between them. CDR1 SGHDN and CDR2 FVKESK come from the germline V gene. The CDR3 is made up of 12 amino acids. The CDR3 nucleotides read TGTGCCAGCAGCCAGAACGGACGTGGCTACACCTTC. Translation: CASSQNGRGYTF.

The V and J genes are TRBV6-1 and TRBJ1-5; unclear D gene. Trimming removed 1 base at V and 1 base at J, with 5 bases between. Germline V lookup: CDR1 MNHNS, CDR2 SASEGT. This CDR3 is built from 14 residues. DNA for the CDR3: TGTGCCAGCAGTGAAGTAGACAGCAATCAGCCCCAGCATTTT. Translated: CASSEVDSNQPQHF.

This clonotype was counted between two and nine times. V gene TRBV7-2 combines with J gene TRBJ1-6; 9 bases agree with TRBD1. The germline V gene has CDR1 SGHTA and CDR2 FQGNSA. The CDR3 is 14 residues long. V was clipped by 3 bases and J by 9 bases; unmatched bases: 3. This CDR3 is CASSFRDRVSPLHF. CDR3 sequence (DNA): TGTGCCAGCAGCTTCCGGGACAGGGTTTCACCCCTCCACTTT.

In its sample, this clonotype was seen a few times. The chain employs TRBV7-9 and TRBJ2-4; a possible D gene is TRBD1 (6 bases). The J call may be wrong; the DNA end is better matched by TRBJ2-7. The germline gives CDR1 SEHNR, CDR2 FQNEAQ (reference sequence). This CDR3 region has 13 residues. The CDR3 DNA reads TGTGCCAGCAGCCCGGACAGAAACTACGAGCAGTACTTC. Protein sequence: CASSPDRNYEQYF.

The J gene is TRBJ1-5, the V gene TRBV12-3 or TRBV12-4, with 9 bases aligning to TRBD1. This CDR3 is built from 17 residues. J was trimmed by 2 bases and V by 6 bases; bases with no gene match: 11. The CDR3 sequence: CASSGQGKGFRNQPQHF. The DNA of the CDR3 is TGTGCCAGCAGCGGACAGGGGAAGGGATTTCGCAATCAGCCCCAGCATTTT.

The chain joins TRBV10-3 to TRBJ1-2; the match to TRBD1 covers 9 bases. CDR1 is ENHRY, CDR2 SYGVKD, per germline. V lost 9 bases, J lost 2 bases, and 1 base stayed unmatched. The CDR3 spans 12 residues. CDR3: CAIGTGNYGYTF. In DNA form, the CDR3 reads TGTGCCATAGGGACAGGGAACTATGGCTACACCTTC.

This sequence joins TRBV3-1 and TRBJ2-5, with D perhaps matching TRBD2 (6 bases). Trimming cost V 3 bases and J 4 bases, with 9 bases left between them. In germline, CDR1 is LGHDT, CDR2 YNNKEL (reference sequence). The CDR3 consists of 13 residues. CDR3 nucleotides: TGTGCCAGCAGCCACGGGACTCGAGAGACCCAGTACTTC. Amino acids: CASSHGTRETQYF.

A few counts support this clonotype. This chain links TRBV5-6 with TRBJ2-3; 14 bases line up with TRBD2. The CDR3 has 16 amino acids. The V segment lost 4 bases and the J segment 5 bases; nucleotides outside the gene matches: 6. Germline V lookup: CDR1 SGHDT, CDR2 YYEEEE. This CDR3 is CASSREGLAGEDTQYF. The CDR3 DNA sequence: TGTGCCAGCAGCCGAGAGGGACTAGCGGGAGAAGATACGCAGTATTTT.

The chain employs TRBV29-1 and TRBJ2-1; 10 bases agree with TRBD2. The length of the CDR3 is 13 residues. Looked up from germline, CDR1 is SQVTM and CDR2 is ANQGSEA. This chain's CDR3 is CRASGSIDNEQFF. Here the CDR3 DNA reads TGCAGAGCTAGCGGGAGCATCGACAATGAGCAGTTCTTC.

On this clonotype itself: An end of the junction does not agree with germline; a read error may underlie this. This chain connects TRBV7-2 to TRBJ1-2; D is ambiguous. CDR3 length: 16 residues. From germline, CDR1 is SGHTA and CDR2 FQGNSA. The CDR3 loop is CVSSPYKPRSNYGYTF. The CDR3 region has the DNA TGTGTCAGCAGCCCTTACAAGCCCAGGTCCAACTATGGCTACACCTTC.

The sample holds one count of this clonotype. The rearrangement links TRBV4-3 to TRBJ1-4; TRBD1 aligns across 7 bases. This CDR3 contains 16 residues. V lost 2 bases to trimming and J lost 3 bases; unmatched junction nucleotides: 6. Germline V gives CDR1 LGHNA, CDR2 YSLEER. CDR3 in DNA: TGCGCCAGCAGCCAAATCACAGGGGCGGCTAATGAAAAACTGTTTTTT. Translating it yields CASSQITGAANEKLFF.

The table lists this clonotype with many counts. The rearrangement uses TRBV29-1 and TRBJ1-2; TRBD1 agrees at 8 bases. V lost 2 bases, J lost 3 bases, and 8 bases stayed unmatched. The V gene's germline CDR1 is SQVTM and CDR2 ANQGSEA. CDR3 size: 15 residues. CDR3 sequence reads: CSVERGQGMHYGYTF. For the CDR3, the DNA is TGCAGCGTTGAACGCGGACAGGGTATGCACTATGGCTACACCTTC.

A few counts support this clonotype. The chain employs TRBV4-2 and TRBJ2-7; possibly TRBD2 for D (6 bases). V gave up 2 bases and J gave up 4 bases, with 15 bases separating them. This CDR3 is 15 amino acids long. Per germline, CDR1 LGHNA and CDR2 YNFKEQ. CDR3 coding DNA: TGTGCCAGCAGCCAACCGCGGGACTTGGGGTACGAGCAGTACTTC. It codes for CASSQPRDLGYEQYF.

Only one count was recorded for this clonotype. V gene TRBV6-1 combines with J gene TRBJ2-1; the D is unclear. Germline lookup yields CDR1 MNHNS and CDR2 SASEGT. This CDR3 spans 14 amino acids. V was cut by 0 bases and J by 5 bases, with 8 bases left in between. Here the CDR3 reads CASSEANRHNEQFF. In DNA form, the CDR3 reads TGTGCCAGCAGTGAAGCGAACAGACACAATGAGCAGTTCTTC.

The V and J genes are TRBV6-4 and TRBJ2-1, with unresolved D. This CDR3 is built from 14 residues. Deletions cut 6 bases from V and 6 bases from J, with 15 bases between. Germline V gene data show CDR1 as MRHNA and CDR2 as SNTAGT. The CDR3 nucleotides read TGTGCCAGCAGCGAAGGCTTAGTGGGCAATGAGCAGTTCTTC. Translation gives CASSEGLVGNEQFF.

The V call is TRBV5-6, the J call TRBJ1-1; D call uncertain. V was shortened by 2 bases and J by 1 base, with 6 bases between the two germline ends. This CDR3 comprises 13 residues. Germline V gives CDR1 SGHDT, CDR2 YYEEEE. The CDR3 protein is CASSFVQNTEAFF. The CDR3, as DNA: TGTGCCAGCAGCTTCGTACAGAACACTGAAGCTTTCTTT. The variable domain in full, with the rest retrieved from reference TRBV5-6 and TRBJ1-1, is DAGVTQSPTHLIKTRGQQVTLRCSPKSGHDTVSWYQQALGQGPQFIFQYYEEEERQRGNFPDRFSGHQFPNYSSELNVNALLLGDSALYLCASSFVQNTEAFFGQGTRLTVV.

There are a few counts of this clonotype. CDR3 bases: TGCAGCGTTGAGTCGGGCAGAGGTGTGGGGACCCAGTACTTC. The encoded protein is CSVESGRGVGTQYF. The V gene is TRBV29-1, the J gene TRBJ2-5; D unresolved. CDR3 size: 14 residues. Germline V gene sequence: CDR1 SQVTM, CDR2 ANQGSEA. Trimming removed 3 bases from V and 7 bases from J, with 18 bases in between. Complete variable domain (other parts from reference TRBV29-1 and TRBJ2-5): SAVISQKPSRDICQRGTSLTIQCQVDSQVTMMFWYRQQPGQSLTLIATANQGSEATYESGFVIDKFPISRPNLTFSTLTVSNMSPEDSSIYLCSVESGRGVGTQYFGPGTRLLVL.

The chain uses TRBV5-5 and TRBJ2-5; possibly TRBD1 for D (5 bases). Trimming removed 4 bases from V and 0 bases from J, with 13 bases in between. Germline V gene lookup returns CDR1 SGHKS and CDR2 YYEKEE (reference sequence). The CDR3 runs to 15 residues. DNA for the CDR3: TGTGCCAGCAGCCACGACAGAGATAACCAAGAGACCCAGTACTTC. As protein: CASSHDRDNQETQYF.

The chain couples TRBV9 to TRBJ2-6; the D gene could be TRBD1 or TRBD2 (5 bases each). The CDR3 contains 17 residues. V lost 4 bases, J lost 0 bases, and 14 bases lay in between. CDR1 SGDLS and CDR2 YYNGEE come from the germline V gene. CDR3 nucleotide sequence: TGTGCCAGCAGCCCGAGGGACCCAGCCTCTGGGGCCAACGTCCTGACTTTC. It is translated as CASSPRDPASGANVLTF. The full variable domain, in which reference TRBV9 and TRBJ2-6 provide the parts outside the CDR3, is DSGVTQTPKHLITATGQRVTLRCSPRSGDLSVYWYQQSLDQGLQFLIQYYNGEERAKGNILERFSAQQFPDLHSELNLSSLELGDSALYFCASSPRDPASGANVLTFGAGSRLTVL.

This clonotype appeared a few times. The chain has TRBV10-3 and TRBJ2-1, with D maybe TRBD1 (6 bases). Trimming stripped 5 bases from V and 3 bases from J, with 14 bases between. The CDR3 loop spans 15 amino acids. Per germline, CDR1 ENHRY and CDR2 SYGVKD. Here the CDR3 reads CAISSQDRDYNEQFF. Written as DNA, the CDR3 is TGTGCCATCAGTAGTCAGGACAGAGACTACAATGAGCAGTTCTTC.

This sequence joins TRBV6-5 and TRBJ2-7, with D tentatively TRBD1 (6 bases). Trimming pared 8 bases from V and 5 bases from J, leaving 13 bases between. The CDR3 has 12 amino acids. CDR1 and CDR2 (germline): MNHEY, SVGAGI. The CDR3 is CASGAGVNEQYF. The CDR3 nucleotides read TGTGCCAGCGGGGCAGGGGTGAACGAGCAGTACTTC.

Only one count was recorded for this clonotype. The chain carries TRBV20-1 and TRBJ1-2; 8 positions match TRBD1. The CDR3 consists of 12 residues. Looked up from germline, CDR1 is DFQATT and CDR2 is SNEGSKA (reference sequence). V lost 6 bases and J lost 4; bases outside the gene matches: 4. CDR3 amino acids: CSASDRAYGYTF. The CDR3 DNA is TGCAGTGCCTCGGACAGGGCCTATGGCTACACCTTC.

This sequence joins TRBV7-9 and TRBJ1-2, with 8 bases fitting TRBD1. With 0 bases clipped from V and 7 bases from J, the junction kept 4 bases outside the gene matches. This CDR3 is 14 amino acids long. Germline V gives CDR1 SEHNR, CDR2 FQNEAQ (reference sequence). This CDR3 reads CASSLAGQAPGYTF. The CDR3 nucleotides are TGTGCCAGCAGCTTAGCGGGACAGGCCCCTGGCTACACCTTC.